The present entry profiles one T cell receptor beta chain with its context. This sample is drawn from a study of CD8+CD57+ T cells in acquired aplastic anemia. Flow cytometry had shown expanded CD8+CD57+ cells in the patients chosen for sequencing. The enrolled patients all had severe acquired aplastic anemia. Using genomic DNA as the template, TCR beta VDJ and CDR3 profiling was carried out. Using its own MiXCR run on the reads, TCRdb lists one record per CDR3 protein. This sample has about 200,000 distinct CDR3 sequences, with 65% found just once. The V gene lost 5 bases and the J gene lost 4 bases, with 14 bases spanning the gap. In germline, CDR1 is SEHNR, CDR2 FQNEAQ (reference sequence). The CDR3 covers 15 residues.

This TCR derives from a human donor with aplastic anemia. The chain carries TRBV7-9 and TRBJ2-2, with D tentatively TRBD1 (5 bases). The sequenced sample was sorted CD4+, CD8+, or CD8+CD57+ T cells (not recorded which) from PBMCs. The DNA of the CDR3 is TGTGCCAGCAGCCATAGTGGAAGGGGCACCGGGGAGCTGTTTTTT. Amino acids: CASSHSGRGTGELFF. The whole variable domain, filled in from reference TRBV7-9 and TRBJ2-2, reads DTGVSQNPRHKITKRGQNVTFRCDPISEHNRLYWYRQTLGQGPEFLTYFQNEAQLEKSRLLSDRFSAERPKGSFSTLEIQRTEQGDSAMYLCASSHSGRGTGELFFGEGSRLTVL.